This T cell receptor (beta chain) was profiled in a study of neoadjuvant anti-PD-1 for oral cavity cancer. Study-wide context: Patients mostly received three to four biweekly nivolumab doses at 3 mg/kg before surgery.

This clone was seen only once. Antigen unknown. One junction end does not reproduce the germline sequence, and a read error may be involved. Stage II-IVA oral cavity squamous cell carcinoma was new and untreated by systemic or radiation therapy. The study's findings and limits: Pretreatment Treg/Th17 ratio correlated inversely with post-treatment tumor clonality.

The germline gives CDR1 SGHRS, CDR2 YFSETQ. The CDR3 has 14 residues. Assay used: immunoSEQ multiplex PCR; TCRdb lists only in-frame clones, some missing. The sample lists roughly 13,000 clones; around 75% were seen once. Here the sequenced sample was PBMCs, taken before nivolumab (anti-PD-1) treatment. This clonotype was obtained from a person aged 40 to 85 with oral cavity squamous cell carcinoma. The chain recombines TRBV5-1 with TRBJ2-5; 10 positions agree with TRBD2. DNA for the CDR3: TGCGCCAGCAGCCCAGCGGGGGGGCAAGGGACCCAGTACTTC. It is translated as CASSPAGGQGTQYF.